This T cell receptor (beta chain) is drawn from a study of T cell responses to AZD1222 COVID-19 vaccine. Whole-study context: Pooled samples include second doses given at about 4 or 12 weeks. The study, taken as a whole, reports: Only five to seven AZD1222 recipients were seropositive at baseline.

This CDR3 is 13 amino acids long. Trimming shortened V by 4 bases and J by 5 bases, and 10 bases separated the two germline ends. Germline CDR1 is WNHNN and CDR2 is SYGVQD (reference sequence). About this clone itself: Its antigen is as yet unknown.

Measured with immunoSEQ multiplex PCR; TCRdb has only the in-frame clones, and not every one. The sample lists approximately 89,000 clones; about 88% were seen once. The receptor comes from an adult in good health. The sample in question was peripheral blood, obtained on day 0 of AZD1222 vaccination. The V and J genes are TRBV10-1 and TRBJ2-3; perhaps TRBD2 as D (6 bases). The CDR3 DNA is TGCGCCAGCAGTGGGGGACTTGTAGATACGCAGTATTTT. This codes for CASSGGLVDTQYF.